This TCR beta chain originates from a study of T-cell reconstitution after alpha-beta-depleted transplantation in children. This clonotype has a count of ten or more. CDR1 is MDHEN, CDR2 SYDVKM, per germline. This CDR3 spans 15 amino acids. Trimming removed 7 bases at V and 3 bases at J, with 19 bases between. Preparation of the TCRbeta library was carried out with unique molecular identifiers. TCRdb independently ran MiXCR on the PCR reads; one entry per CDR3 protein. This table holds about 110,000 distinct CDR3 sequences, about a tenth found once. The sample was PBMCs from the stem cell graft donor, taken from the stem cell graft. The chain carries TRBV28 and TRBJ2-7; D gene unclear. The receptor's source is a human donor who donated a stem cell graft to a child with acute lymphoblastic leukemia. The DNA of the CDR3 is TGTGCCAGCAACCTTCCGGCCCGATTAGGCTACGAGCAGTACTTC. Translation: CASNLPARLGYEQYF.